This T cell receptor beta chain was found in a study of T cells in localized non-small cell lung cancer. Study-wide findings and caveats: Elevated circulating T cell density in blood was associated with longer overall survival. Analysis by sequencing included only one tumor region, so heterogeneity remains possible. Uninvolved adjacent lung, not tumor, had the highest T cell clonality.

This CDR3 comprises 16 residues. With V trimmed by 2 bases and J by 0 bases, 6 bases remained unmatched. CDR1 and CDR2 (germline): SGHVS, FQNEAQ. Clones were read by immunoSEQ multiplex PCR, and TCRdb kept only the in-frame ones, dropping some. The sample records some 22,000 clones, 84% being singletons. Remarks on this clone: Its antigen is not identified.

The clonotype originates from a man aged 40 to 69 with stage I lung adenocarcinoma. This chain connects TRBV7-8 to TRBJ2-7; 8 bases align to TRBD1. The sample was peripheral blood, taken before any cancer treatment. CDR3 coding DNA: TGTGCCAGCAGCTTACACAGGGGGTATAGCTCCTACGAGCAGTACTTC. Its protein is CASSLHRGYSSYEQYF.